This TCR beta chain stems from a study of shared clonotypes between healthy human individuals. Donors were healthy HIV-negative adults without recently reported acute infections or vaccinations. The assay used deep level. Profiling relied on immunoSEQ multiplex PCR, and the TCRdb table lists in-frame clones only, not all of them. The sample includes around 2.5 million clones, roughly 93% of them seen just once. Germline V gene lookup returns CDR1 MNHEY and CDR2 SMNVEV (reference sequence). V lost 6 bases and J lost 2; bases outside the gene matches: 15. This CDR3 has 17 residues. Source material: naive CD4+ T cells from PBMCs. Subset given: CD45RA+ positively selected. The V and J genes are TRBV27 and TRBJ1-2, with 7 bases lining up with TRBD1. The receptor comes from a man between 18 and 29 years old in good health. Some clones in this sample may be carry-over from other donors' samples. The DNA for the CDR3 is TGTGCCAGCAGATACCGGAGAGCGAACAGGGGCAACTATGGCTACACCTTC. Protein product: CASRYRRANRGNYGYTF.